This entry lists 4 T cell receptor beta chains sequenced from one sample in a study of blood T cell repertoires in COVID-19. The assay was immunoSEQ multiplex PCR, and TCRdb's table has in-frame clones only and misses some. The sample consists of 120,000 to 150,000 clones, over 70% of them appearing once. Input material: peripheral blood. These receptors were collected from a man aged 50 or older with active or convalescent COVID-19.

This clone was seen only a few times. J is TRBJ1-2 and V is TRBV7-9; perhaps TRBD1 as D (5 bases). Looked up from germline, CDR1 is SEHNR and CDR2 is FQNEAQ (reference sequence). The CDR3 extends over 11 amino acids. The V and J ends lost 4 bases and 10 bases respectively, with 10 bases between them. CDR3 sequence (DNA): TGTGCCAGCAGCTCGGACATTACCTACACCTTC. Amino acid sequence: CASSSDITYTF.

The V gene is TRBV5-4, the J gene TRBJ2-7, with D possibly being TRBD2 (6 bases). Trimming removed 4 bases at V and 0 bases at J, with 14 bases between. Germline-derived CDR1 and CDR2 are SGHNT and YYREEE (reference sequence). The CDR3 has 15 amino acids. Here the CDR3 reads CASSPLAPSSYEQYF. Written as DNA, the CDR3 is TGTGCCAGCAGCCCCCTAGCGCCCAGCTCCTACGAGCAGTACTTC.

The chain recombines TRBV14 with TRBJ1-6, with 7 bases matching TRBD1. Germline V gene sequence: CDR1 SGHDN, CDR2 FVKESK. The CDR3 loop spans 13 amino acids. Unmatched junction bases numbered 2, after V lost 5 bases and J lost 7 bases. The CDR3 here is CASSRGLNSPLHF. CDR3 coding DNA: TGTGCCAGCAGCAGGGGGCTGAATTCACCCCTCCACTTT.

The chain recombines TRBV24-1 with TRBJ1-4; D may be TRBD1 (6 bases). Germline V gene lookup returns CDR1 KGHDR and CDR2 SFDVKD. This CDR3 is 15 amino acids long. V lost 4 bases and J lost 6, with 14 bases in between. The CDR3 reads CATSDPRDTHEKLFF. The CDR3, as DNA: TGTGCCACCAGTGACCCCCGGGACACTCATGAAAAACTGTTTTTT.